The 30 T cell receptor beta chains reported below all come from one sample, sequenced in a study of blood T cell repertoires in COVID-19. The assay was immunoSEQ multiplex PCR, and TCRdb's table has in-frame clones only and misses some. The data hold 130,000 to 150,000 clones, with roughly 77% observed a single time. The source material was peripheral blood. These receptors all stem from a woman in her sixties or seventies with COVID-19, enrolled during active disease.

The chain recombines TRBV6-5 with TRBJ2-7; the D gene is possibly TRBD1 (9 bases). Trimming removed 7 bases from V and 2 bases from J, with 18 bases in between. The CDR3 consists of 15 residues. Germline assignment: CDR1 MNHEY and CDR2 SVGAGI. The CDR3 sequence is CASTSGGTGTYEQYF. In DNA form, the CDR3 reads TGTGCCAGCACCTCGGGGGGGACAGGGACCTACGAGCAGTACTTC.

The rearrangement joins TRBV24-1 to TRBJ1-2; perhaps TRBD1 as D (6 bases). The CDR3 spans 15 residues. Trimming left V 4 bases short and J 4 bases short, with 15 bases between. Looked up from germline, CDR1 is KGHDR and CDR2 is SFDVKD. The CDR3 DNA is TGTGCCACCAGTGACCCGGCTGTACAGGGCTATGGCTACACCTTC. As protein: CATSDPAVQGYGYTF.

V usage is TRBV28 and J usage is TRBJ2-3; 8 positions agree with TRBD1. Germline lookup yields CDR1 MDHEN and CDR2 SYDVKM. The CDR3 loop spans 14 amino acids. J lost 3 bases, V lost 4 bases, and 3 bases had no gene match. The CDR3 loop reads CASSYRGRTDTQYF. The DNA for the CDR3 is TGTGCCAGCAGTTACAGGGGGAGAACAGATACGCAGTATTTT. Variable domain in full (rest from reference TRBV28 and TRBJ2-3): DVKVTQSSRYLVKRTGEKVFLECVQDMDHENMFWYRQDPGLGLRLIYFSYDVKMKEKGDIPEGYSVSREKKERFSLILESASTNQTSMYLCASSYRGRTDTQYFGPGTRLTVL.

V and J are TRBV11-2 and TRBJ2-7, with 8 bases lining up with TRBD1. The J segment lost 0 bases and the V segment lost 5 bases, leaving 3 bases of the junction unmatched. The germline V gene has CDR1 SGHAT and CDR2 FQNNGV. This CDR3 has 14 residues. The CDR3 DNA follows: TGTGCCAGCAGCAATGGACAGGGCTCCTACGAGCAGTACTTC. Its protein is CASSNGQGSYEQYF. Together with reference TRBV11-2 and TRBJ2-7, the CDR3 gives the full variable domain: EAGVAQSPRYKIIEKRQSVAFWCNPISGHATLYWYQQILGQGPKLLIQFQNNGVVDDSQLPKDRFSAERLKGVDSTLKIQPAKLEDSAVYLCASSNGQGSYEQYFGPGTRLTVT.

The rearrangement uses TRBV4-2 and TRBJ2-5, with TRBD2 matching 12 bases. Germline lookup yields CDR1 LGHNA and CDR2 YNFKEQ. This CDR3 has 15 amino acids. V dropped 8 bases and J dropped 7; count of bases not matched to a gene: 11. The CDR3 loop is CASSSSGGAGGTQYF. In DNA form, the CDR3 reads TGTGCCAGCTCTTCTAGCGGGGGGGCCGGCGGGACCCAGTACTTC.

This chain uses TRBV5-1 with TRBJ2-7; TRBD1 matches at 8 bases. This CDR3 is 17 amino acids long. CDR1 and CDR2 from the germline V gene are SGHRS and YFSETQ. Unmatched junction bases numbered 14, after V lost 4 bases and J lost 2 bases. The CDR3 nucleotides read TGCGCCAGCAGCACAACTTTAAGGACAGGGAGTCCCTACGAGCAGTACTTC. It yields the protein CASSTTLRTGSPYEQYF.

The rearrangement links TRBV11-1 to TRBJ1-1, with 9 bases that match TRBD1. Trimming removed 6 bases from V and 1 base from J; junction bases left unmatched: 3. CDR1 and CDR2 (germline): SGHAT, FQDESV (reference sequence). The CDR3 sequence is 14 residues long. CDR3 DNA: TGTGCCAGCAGTTCGGGACAGGGGAACACTGAAGCTTTCTTT. The encoded protein is CASSSGQGNTEAFF. The full variable domain, completed using reference TRBV11-1 and TRBJ1-1, is EAEVAQSPRYKITEKSQAVAFWCDPISGHATLYWYRQILGQGPELLVQFQDESVVDDSQLPKDRFSAERLKGVDSTLKIQPAELGDSAMYLCASSSGQGNTEAFFGQGTRLTVV.

V gene TRBV28 combines with J gene TRBJ1-6; possibly TRBD1 for D (5 bases). The CDR3 runs 14 residues. The germline V gene has CDR1 MDHEN and CDR2 SYDVKM. The ends were cut back, 2 bases at V and 10 bases at J, with 12 bases in the middle. CDR3 sequence (DNA): TGTGCCAGCAGTTTAATACAGGAGGGATCACCCCTCCACTTT. Translated, it gives CASSLIQEGSPLHF.

This clone was seen only a few times. This sequence joins TRBV4-3 and TRBJ2-3; 10 positions match TRBD2. V gave up 1 base and J gave up 1 base; unmatched junction bases: 5. The CDR3 is made up of 17 amino acids. The germline V gene encodes CDR1 LGHNA and CDR2 YSLEER. In DNA, the CDR3 is TGCGCCAGCAGCCAAGTCCTCGGGACTAGCGGCACAGATACGCAGTATTTT. Protein product: CASSQVLGTSGTDTQYF.

CDR3 sequence (DNA): TGTGCCAGCAGCTTTTGGGGCTCTAATTCACCCCTCCACTTT. It specifies CASSFWGSNSPLHF. J is TRBJ1-6 and V is TRBV5-6, with D possibly being TRBD1 (5 bases). The length of the CDR3 is 14 residues. CDR1 and CDR2 from the germline V gene are SGHDT and YYEEEE. Trimming took 2 bases from V and 6 from J, leaving 9 bases between them.

The chain couples TRBV11-1 to TRBJ1-2; tentative D call: TRBD1 (6 bases). CDR3 size: 14 residues. Germline V CDR1 and CDR2: SGHAT, FQDESV (reference sequence). Trimming took 6 bases from V and 5 from J, leaving 16 bases between them. CDR3 sequence: CASRPSPGAYGYTF. CDR3 DNA sequence: TGTGCCAGCAGACCCTCTCCAGGGGCTTATGGCTACACCTTC.

The chain combines TRBV5-4 with TRBJ1-2, with D possibly matching TRBD1 (5 bases). The germline gives CDR1 SGHNT, CDR2 YYREEE (reference sequence). This CDR3 has 13 residues. V lost 4 bases and J 6 bases, leaving 13 bases between the germline ends. CDR3 sequence reads: CASSLPGDDGYTF. In nucleotides, the CDR3 is TGTGCCAGCAGCCTACCGGGGGATGATGGCTACACCTTC.

With regard to this clone: The sample has other DNA sequences that encode this CDR3 too. The chain employs TRBV5-1 and TRBJ1-1; TRBD1 aligns across 9 bases. The CDR3 contains 14 residues. Germline lookup yields CDR1 SGHRS and CDR2 YFSETQ. Trimming cost V 3 bases and J 3 bases; bases outside gene matches: 3. The CDR3 bases are TGCGCCAGCAGCTCGGGACAGGGATACACTGAAGCTTTCTTT. As protein: CASSSGQGYTEAFF.

This chain links TRBV5-1 with TRBJ2-1; D perhaps matches TRBD1 (5 bases). Trimming pared 0 bases from V and 6 bases from J, leaving 7 bases between. Looked up from germline, CDR1 is SGHRS and CDR2 is YFSETQ. There are 13 residues in the CDR3. The CDR3 is CASSLEGFNEQFF. The DNA for the CDR3 is TGCGCCAGCAGCTTGGAGGGGTTCAATGAGCAGTTCTTC.

This clone was counted only a few times. The genes are TRBV2 and TRBJ1-5; 8 positions agree with TRBD1. V was clipped by 6 bases and J by 9 bases; unmatched bases: 10. Germline-derived CDR1 and CDR2 are SNHLY and FYNNEI. CDR3 size: 14 residues. The CDR3 loop reads CASRMDRDSTPQHF. The CDR3 coding sequence is TGTGCCAGCAGGATGGACAGGGACAGTACGCCCCAGCATTTT.

This clone was seen only once. The gene calls are TRBV5-1 and TRBJ1-2; 7 positions match TRBD1. Germline V gene sequence: CDR1 SGHRS, CDR2 YFSETQ. V lost 6 bases and J lost 8; bases outside the gene matches: 13. The CDR3 is 14 amino acids. CDR3 bases: TGCGCCAGCACCGCCACAACAGGGGCATCCGGCTACACCTTC. Translation: CASTATTGASGYTF.

In nucleotides, the CDR3 is TGCGCCAGCAGCTTGCAGGGGGGACAAGAGACCCAGTACTTC. Protein: CASSLQGGQETQYF. The genes are TRBV5-1 and TRBJ2-5, with D possibly matching TRBD1 (7 bases). The CDR3 consists of 14 residues. Germline V gene data show CDR1 as SGHRS and CDR2 as YFSETQ. V lost 1 base, J lost 2 bases, and 9 bases lay in between.

V is TRBV27 and J is TRBJ1-6, with D possibly being TRBD1 (6 bases). This CDR3 region has 17 residues. CDR1 MNHEY and CDR2 SMNVEV come from the germline V gene (reference sequence). V shed 5 bases and J shed 0 bases, with 14 bases lying between them. CDR3 DNA sequence: TGTGCCAGCAGTACCGAGACAGGATACTCCTATAATTCACCCCTCCACTTT. Its protein product is CASSTETGYSYNSPLHF.

The chain couples TRBV7-6 to TRBJ2-7; D ambiguous. With 2 bases removed from V and 0 bases from J, the gap between germline ends came to 11 bases. CDR3 length: 15 amino acids. Germline lookup yields CDR1 SGHVS and CDR2 FNYEAQ. The CDR3 nucleotides are TGTGCCAGCAGCTTAAATTCGGTGAGCTCCTACGAGCAGTACTTC. This gives the protein CASSLNSVSSYEQYF.

The sample holds a few counts of this clone. The gene calls are TRBV3-1 (or the pseudogene TRBV3-2) and TRBJ1-1; 8 bases align to TRBD1. V shed 1 base and J 2 bases; nucleotides not matched to a gene: 12. Germline lookup yields CDR1 LGHDT and CDR2 YNNKEL (reference sequence). This CDR3 comprises 18 residues. CDR3 in DNA: TGTGCCAGCAGCCAAGCAGGAATGAACAGGGGGGAAAACACTGAAGCTTTCTTT. It yields the protein CASSQAGMNRGENTEAFF.

The chain has TRBV5-4 and TRBJ1-6; 9 positions agree with TRBD1. The length of the CDR3 is 17 residues. Looked up from germline, CDR1 is SGHNT and CDR2 is YYREEE (reference sequence). V gave up 4 bases and J gave up 3 bases; unmatched junction bases: 8. The CDR3 region has the DNA TGTGCCAGCAGCCTGGGACAGGGTTACAGCTATAATTCACCCCTCCACTTT. This translates into CASSLGQGYSYNSPLHF.

The chain links TRBV5-1 to TRBJ1-3; 11 positions match TRBD1. V gave up 3 bases and J gave up 4 bases; unmatched junction bases: 3. This CDR3 has 15 amino acids. In germline, CDR1 is SGHRS, CDR2 YFSETQ. The CDR3 reads CASSWGQGVGNTIYF. Written as DNA, the CDR3 is TGCGCCAGCAGCTGGGGACAGGGGGTCGGAAACACCATATATTTT.

The rearrangement joins TRBV30 to TRBJ1-6, with 10 bases lining up with TRBD1. The CDR3 totals 16 residues. Germline loops: CDR1 GTSNPN, CDR2 SVGIG (reference sequence). V lost 0 bases and J lost 10; bases outside the gene matches: 9. CDR3 protein: CAWSVPAGTGDSPLHF. The DNA of the CDR3 is TGTGCCTGGAGTGTACCGGCCGGGACAGGGGACTCACCCCTCCACTTT.

The chain uses TRBV5-1 and TRBJ2-7, with 9 bases identical to TRBD1. The trim removed 3 bases at V and 1 base at J, leaving 14 bases unmatched. The CDR3 sequence is 18 residues long. The germline CDR1 and CDR2 sequences are SGHRS and YFSETQ. The DNA for the CDR3 is TGCGCCAGCAGCTGGACTGACACCGCCGGGACAGGGTCCTACGAGCAGTACTTC. Residues: CASSWTDTAGTGSYEQYF.

The V and J genes are TRBV7-2 and TRBJ2-1, with D possibly TRBD1 on 5 matching bases. This CDR3 comprises 14 residues. V was cut by 0 bases and J by 9 bases, with 12 bases left in between. Looked up from germline, CDR1 is SGHTA and CDR2 is FQGNSA. The CDR3: CASSLAQGIGEQFF. As DNA, the CDR3 is TGTGCCAGCAGCTTAGCTCAGGGAATAGGTGAGCAGTTCTTC.

On this clone: This same CDR3 is encoded by further DNA sequences in the sample. The rearrangement joins TRBV2 to TRBJ1-2; D is possibly TRBD1 (6 bases). This CDR3 is 13 amino acids long. Germline values: CDR1 SNHLY, CDR2 FYNNEI. Trimming cost V 2 bases and J 5 bases, with 9 bases left between them. CDR3 amino acids: CASSETGRYGYTF. CDR3 nucleotides: TGTGCCAGCAGTGAAACAGGGCGGTATGGCTACACCTTC.

The chain links TRBV7-9 to TRBJ2-5; 7 nucleotides match TRBD1. Germline CDR1 and CDR2: SEHNR and FQNEAQ (reference sequence). The V and J ends lost 3 bases and 4 bases, in that order; junction bases with no gene match: 5. The CDR3 extends over 14 amino acids. CDR3 in DNA: TGTGCCAGCAGCTTCCCCCACAGGGGAGAGACCCAGTACTTC. Amino acid sequence: CASSFPHRGETQYF.

The sample holds one count of this clone. The chain combines TRBV19 with TRBJ1-4, with 11 bases that match TRBD1. V dropped 6 bases and J dropped 8; count of bases not matched to a gene: 11. CDR1 and CDR2 (germline): LNHDA, SQIVND (reference sequence). The CDR3 has 16 residues. This chain's CDR3 is CASSRGPGQGDEKLFF. The CDR3 bases are TGTGCCAGTAGCCGAGGACCGGGACAGGGGGACGAAAAACTGTTTTTT. Full variable domain (outside the CDR3, taken from reference TRBV19 and TRBJ1-4): DGGITQSPKYLFRKEGQNVTLSCEQNLNHDAMYWYRQDPGQGLRLIYYSQIVNDFQKGDIAEGYSVSREKKESFPLTVTSAQKNPTAFYLCASSRGPGQGDEKLFFGSGTQLSVL.

The chain links TRBV6-2 or TRBV6-3 to TRBJ1-5; D gene uncertain. Per the germline V gene, CDR1 is MNHEY and CDR2 is SVGEGT. The CDR3 covers 16 residues. V lost 3 bases, J lost 3 bases, and 15 bases lay in between. The CDR3 sequence: CASSYREGRSNQPQHF. The CDR3 nucleotides read TGTGCCAGCAGTTATAGGGAGGGAAGATCCAATCAGCCCCAGCATTTT.

Only a few counts were recorded for this clone. The chain is built from TRBV2 and TRBJ1-6; TRBD1 matches 8 bases. V trimming: 7 bases; J trimming: 10 bases; junction bases outside the gene matches: 15. The CDR3 runs 16 residues. The germline V gene encodes CDR1 SNHLY and CDR2 FYNNEI. CDR3 protein: CASTVDSRGHGSPLHF. Written as DNA, the CDR3 is TGTGCCAGCACCGTCGACTCCAGGGGGCATGGATCACCCCTCCACTTT.